A single sample gave rise to the 3 T cell receptor beta chains below, sequenced in a study of lymphopenia after photon versus proton radiotherapy. Assay used: immunoSEQ multiplex PCR; TCRdb lists only in-frame clones, some missing. The sample consists of tens of thousands of clones, about 83% of them appearing once. Sequencing was performed on peripheral blood, taken from a patient treated with photon-based radiotherapy. These TCRs come from a woman aged 45-60 years with pancreatic cancer.

V gene TRBV25-1 combines with J gene TRBJ2-1; D may be TRBD1 (6 bases). The CDR3 sequence is 14 residues long. V gave up 1 base and J gave up 8 bases, with 12 bases separating them. The germline CDR1 and CDR2 sequences are MGHDK and SYGVNS. CDR3 sequence reads: CASSELRGTDEQFF. The CDR3 DNA reads as TGTGCCAGCAGTGAATTAAGGGGGACGGATGAGCAGTTCTTC.

The chain recombines TRBV18 with TRBJ1-3; a weak D match, TRBD1 (5 bases). The V gene's germline CDR1 is KGHSH and CDR2 LQKENI. The V and J ends lost 1 base and 0 bases respectively, with 13 bases between them. CDR3 length: 17 residues. CDR3 sequence reads: CASSPQRRQTSGNTIYF. CDR3 sequence (DNA): TGTGCCAGCTCACCACAAAGGAGACAGACCTCTGGAAACACCATATATTTT. Combining the CDR3 with reference TRBV18 and TRBJ1-3 gives the whole variable domain NAGVMQNPRHLVRRRGQEARLRCSPMKGHSHVYWYRQLPEEGLKFMVYLQKENIIDESGMPKERFSAEFPKEGPSILRIQQVVRGDSAAYFCASSPQRRQTSGNTIYFGEGSWLTVV.

V and J are TRBV6-5 and TRBJ2-6; perhaps TRBD2 as D (6 bases). The CDR3 loop spans 16 amino acids. V was clipped by 0 bases and J by 4 bases, with 10 bases between them. Looked up from germline, CDR1 is MNHEY and CDR2 is SVGAGI. The CDR3 is CASSYSGGAGANVLTF. For the CDR3, the DNA is TGTGCCAGCAGTTACTCTGGAGGGGCCGGGGCCAACGTCCTGACTTTC.